These 10 T cell receptor beta chains were all obtained from the same sample, sequenced in a study of circulating and synovial CD4+ cells in juvenile arthritis. Generated by immunoSEQ multiplex PCR, the TCRdb table keeps only in-frame clones and is missing some. The table has about 33,000 clones, 90% to 95% seen once; the top ten hold more than 0.15%. The source material was CD4+ T cells from blood. These receptors all come from a human donor with juvenile idiopathic arthritis.

Note on this clone: A junction boundary mismatches the germline segment, possibly from a read error. The CDR3 loop reads CANSFLNGVNYGYTF. The CDR3 DNA reads as TGTGCCAACAGTTTTTTGAACGGGGTTAACTATGGCTACACCTTC. The V and J genes are TRBV28 and TRBJ1-2; D is unresolved. Germline CDR1 reads MDHEN; CDR2 reads SYDVKM. The length of the CDR3 is 15 residues.

This clone was recorded only once. No DNA is shown, since the ends of the CDR3 on it are uncertain; the CDR3 is the one TCRdb lists. The chain recombines TRBV28 with TRBJ1-1. CDR1 and CDR2 (germline): MDHEN, SYDVKM. The CDR3 extends over 12 residues, inclusive of both ends. The CDR3 reads CASSFGRGAPFF.

This chain connects TRBV4-3 to TRBJ2-3, with 8 bases matching TRBD2. Trimming removed 1 base from V and 3 bases from J; junction bases left unmatched: 21. The CDR3 covers 21 residues. Germline V gene data show CDR1 as LGHNA and CDR2 as YSLEER. Here the CDR3 DNA reads TGCGCCAGCAGCCAAGTGGGCAAGACGGGTTGGACTAGCCGTTTAACAGATACGCAGTATTTT. This encodes CASSQVGKTGWTSRLTDTQYF.

The chain has TRBV5-1 and TRBJ2-1; 8 bases are a match to TRBD2. With V trimmed by 1 base and J by 8 bases, 8 bases remained unmatched. The CDR3 runs 15 residues. Germline values: CDR1 SGHRS, CDR2 YFSETQ. As DNA, the CDR3 is TGCGCCAGCAGCTTGTCGGGGGGGCTAGGGCATGAGCAGTTCTTC. Its translation: CASSLSGGLGHEQFF.

The chain uses TRBV9 and TRBJ2-2, with D tentatively TRBD2 (5 bases). From germline, CDR1 is SGDLS and CDR2 YYNGEE. Trimming removed 6 bases at V and 6 bases at J, with 18 bases between. The CDR3 is 15 residues long. This CDR3 is CASTTEGTLAGELFF. The DNA for the CDR3 is TGTGCCAGCACCACCGAGGGAACACTTGCCGGGGAGCTGTTTTTT.

This chain links TRBV12-5 with TRBJ2-1, with 8 bases lining up with TRBD1. Unmatched junction bases numbered 12, after V lost 0 bases and J lost 8 bases. CDR3 length equals 17 residues. The germline gives CDR1 LGHNT, CDR2 FRNRAP. CDR3 protein: CASGLVLGQGINHEQFF. The CDR3, as DNA: TGTGCTAGTGGTTTGGTACTCGGACAGGGTATTAACCATGAGCAGTTCTTC.

The chain carries TRBV30 and TRBJ1-1; the match to TRBD1 covers 7 bases. V was clipped by 3 bases and J by 0 bases; unmatched bases: 1. The germline gives CDR1 GTSNPN, CDR2 SVGIG (reference sequence). The CDR3 is made up of 13 amino acids. CDR3 DNA: TGTGCCTGGAGGGGACAGATGAACACTGAAGCTTTCTTT. The encoded protein is CAWRGQMNTEAFF.

The chain employs TRBV19 and TRBJ1-2; TRBD1 aligns across 10 bases. This CDR3 has 14 residues. The germline V gene encodes CDR1 LNHDA and CDR2 SQIVND (reference sequence). V lost 7 bases to trimming and J lost 8 bases; unmatched junction nucleotides: 10. CDR3 bases: TGTGCCAGTAAGGACGACAGGGGGCGTCGAGGCTACACCTTC. It yields the protein CASKDDRGRRGYTF. The whole variable domain, filled in from reference TRBV19 and TRBJ1-2, reads DGGITQSPKYLFRKEGQNVTLSCEQNLNHDAMYWYRQDPGQGLRLIYYSQIVNDFQKGDIAEGYSVSREKKESFPLTVTSAQKNPTAFYLCASKDDRGRRGYTFGSGTRLTVV.

The chain's CDR3 is CASSIRGGYTF. The CDR3 nucleotides read TGTGCCAGCAGTATTCGGGGAGGCTACACCTTC. V usage is TRBV28 and J usage is TRBJ1-2; D not resolved. Germline V gene sequence: CDR1 MDHEN, CDR2 SYDVKM. With 5 bases removed from V and 8 bases from J, the gap between germline ends came to 9 bases. This CDR3 has 11 residues.

The rearrangement uses TRBV7-3 and TRBJ2-3; 11 positions agree with TRBD2. Germline lookup yields CDR1 SGHTA and CDR2 FQGTGA. The length of the CDR3 is 15 residues. V lost 3 bases, J lost 6 bases, and 5 bases stayed unmatched. The CDR3 nucleotides are TGTGCCAGCAGCTTTAGCGGGGGGGCCATGGATACGCAGTATTTT. The encoded protein is CASSFSGGAMDTQYF. Full variable domain (outside the CDR3, taken from reference TRBV7-3 and TRBJ2-3): GAGVSQTPSNKVTEKGKYVELRCDPISGHTALYWYRQSLGQGPEFLIYFQGTGAADDSGLPNDRFFAVRPEGSVSTLKIQRTERGDSAVYLCASSFSGGAMDTQYFGPGTRLTVL.